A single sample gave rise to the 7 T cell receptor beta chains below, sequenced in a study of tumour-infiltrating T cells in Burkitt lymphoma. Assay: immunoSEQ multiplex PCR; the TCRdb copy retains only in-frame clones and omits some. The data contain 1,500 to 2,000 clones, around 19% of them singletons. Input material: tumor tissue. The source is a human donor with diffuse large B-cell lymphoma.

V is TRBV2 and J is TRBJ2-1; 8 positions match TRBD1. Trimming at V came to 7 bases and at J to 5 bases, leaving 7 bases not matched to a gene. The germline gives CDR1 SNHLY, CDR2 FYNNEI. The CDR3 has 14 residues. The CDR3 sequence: CASNGVTGDNEQFF. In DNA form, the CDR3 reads TGTGCCAGCAACGGGGTGACAGGGGACAATGAGCAGTTCTTC. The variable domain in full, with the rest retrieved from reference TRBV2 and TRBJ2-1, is EPEVTQTPSHQVTQMGQEVILRCVPISNHLYFYWYRQILGQKVEFLVSFYNNEISEKSEIFDDQFSVERPDGSNFTLKIRSTKLEDSAMYFCASNGVTGDNEQFFGPGTRLTVL.

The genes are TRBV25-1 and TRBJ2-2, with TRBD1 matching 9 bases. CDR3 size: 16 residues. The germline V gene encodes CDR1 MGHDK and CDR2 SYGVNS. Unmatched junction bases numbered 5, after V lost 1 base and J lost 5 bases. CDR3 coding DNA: TGTGCCAGCAGTGAATCGGGACAGGGTAGGACCGGGGAGCTGTTTTTT. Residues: CASSESGQGRTGELFF.

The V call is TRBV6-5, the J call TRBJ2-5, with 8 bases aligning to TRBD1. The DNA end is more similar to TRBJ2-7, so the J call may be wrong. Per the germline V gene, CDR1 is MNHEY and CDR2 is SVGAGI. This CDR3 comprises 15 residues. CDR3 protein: CASSQGQGSSYEQYF. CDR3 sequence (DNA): TGTGCCAGCAGTCAAGGACAGGGAAGCTCCTACGAGCAGTACTTC.

CDR3 sequence reads: CASSQDSLSEAFF. The CDR3 nucleotides are TGTGCCAGCAGCCAGGACAGTCTCTCTGAAGCTTTCTTT. V is TRBV14 and J is TRBJ1-1, with a weak D call TRBD1 (6 bases). With 3 bases removed from V and 6 bases from J, the gap between germline ends came to 11 bases. The germline V gene encodes CDR1 SGHDN and CDR2 FVKESK. This CDR3 contains 13 residues.

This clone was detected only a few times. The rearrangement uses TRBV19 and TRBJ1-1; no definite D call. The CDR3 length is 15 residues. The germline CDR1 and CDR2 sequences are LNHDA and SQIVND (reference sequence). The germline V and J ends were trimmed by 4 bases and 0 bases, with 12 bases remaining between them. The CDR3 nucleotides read TGTGCCAGTAGTACCATCGACATATTGAACACTGAAGCTTTCTTT. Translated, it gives CASSTIDILNTEAFF.

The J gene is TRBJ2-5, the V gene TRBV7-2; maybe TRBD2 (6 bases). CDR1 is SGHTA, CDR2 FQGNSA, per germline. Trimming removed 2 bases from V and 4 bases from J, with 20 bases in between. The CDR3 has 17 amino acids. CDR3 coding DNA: TGTGCCAGCAGCTTACCCCCCGGAGCGGGTTTGGGAGAGACCCAGTACTTC. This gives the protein CASSLPPGAGLGETQYF.

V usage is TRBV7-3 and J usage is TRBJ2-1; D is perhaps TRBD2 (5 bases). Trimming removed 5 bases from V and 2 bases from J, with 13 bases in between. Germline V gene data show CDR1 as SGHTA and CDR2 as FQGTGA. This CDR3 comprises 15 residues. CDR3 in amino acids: CASSQAEGPYNEQFF. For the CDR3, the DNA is TGTGCCAGCAGCCAAGCGGAAGGCCCCTACAATGAGCAGTTCTTC.